What follows describes a single T cell receptor (beta chain). No antigen is known for it. This likely comes from a read error, as the CDR3 has no conserved phenylalanine or tryptophan at its end. In the authors' methods: The distant-metastasis classifier for papillary thyroid cancer was built from CDR3 differences across clinicopathological groups. TCRdb called clones again from the PCR reads with MiXCR. None of the V and J calls come from the authors' own analysis; TCRdb made them. The sample has tens of thousands of clones; about 31% are singletons. This CDR3 contains 14 residues. The germline V gene has CDR1 MDHEN and CDR2 SYDVKM. V was clipped by 7 bases and J by 6 bases; unmatched bases: 8. The data originate from a study of metastatic and nonmetastatic thyroid tumors. At the level of the study: It was across blood and tumor or nodule tissue from malignant and benign thyroid patients that repertoires were compared.

Study-wide results and caveats: Malignant tumors reportedly showed significantly higher TCR beta diversity than benign nodules in both blood and tumor.

Each patient came to thyroid surgery without any prior treatment (of any kind). The J gene is TRBJ1-1, the V gene TRBV28, with 10 bases lining up with TRBD1. The sequence derives from a female donor with papillary thyroid cancer or a benign thyroid nodule (not recorded which). Some clones in this sample may be carry-over from other donors' samples. The specimen sequenced was blood. In DNA, the CDR3 is TGTGCCAGCAACTGGGTGGGACAGGGGTCTGAAGCTTTCTAT. This translates into CASNWVGQGSEAFY.